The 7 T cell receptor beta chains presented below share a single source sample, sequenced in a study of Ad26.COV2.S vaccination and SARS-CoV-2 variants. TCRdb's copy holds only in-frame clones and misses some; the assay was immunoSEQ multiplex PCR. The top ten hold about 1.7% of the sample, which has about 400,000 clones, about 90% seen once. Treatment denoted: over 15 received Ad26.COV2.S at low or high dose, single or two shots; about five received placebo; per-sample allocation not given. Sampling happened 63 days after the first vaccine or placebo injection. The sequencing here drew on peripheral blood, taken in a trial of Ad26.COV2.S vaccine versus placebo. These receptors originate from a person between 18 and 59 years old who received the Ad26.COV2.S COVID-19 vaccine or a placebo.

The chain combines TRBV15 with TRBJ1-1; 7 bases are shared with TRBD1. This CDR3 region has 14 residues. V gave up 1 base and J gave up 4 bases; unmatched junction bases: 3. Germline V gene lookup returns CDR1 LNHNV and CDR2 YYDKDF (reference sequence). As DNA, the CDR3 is TGTGCCACCAGCAGAGGACAGGGACGCACTGAAGCTTTCTTT. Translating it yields CATSRGQGRTEAFF. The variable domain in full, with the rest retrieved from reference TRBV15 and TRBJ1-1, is DAMVIQNPRYQVTQFGKPVTLSCSQTLNHNVMYWYQQKSSQAPKLLFHYYDKDFNNEADTPDNFQSRRPNTSFCFLDIRSPGLGDTAMYLCATSRGQGRTEAFFGQGTRLTVV.

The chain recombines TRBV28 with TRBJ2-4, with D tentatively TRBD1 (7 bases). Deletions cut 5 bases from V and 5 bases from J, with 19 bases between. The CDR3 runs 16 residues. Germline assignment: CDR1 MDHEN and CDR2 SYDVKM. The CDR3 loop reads CASSVGGKGAQNIQYF. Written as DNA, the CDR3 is TGTGCCAGCAGTGTCGGCGGGAAGGGGGCTCAAAACATTCAGTACTTC.

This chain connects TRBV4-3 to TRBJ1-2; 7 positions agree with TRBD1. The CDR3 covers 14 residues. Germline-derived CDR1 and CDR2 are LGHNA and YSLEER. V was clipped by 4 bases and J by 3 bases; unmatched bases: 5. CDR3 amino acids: CASSPTTGDYGYTF. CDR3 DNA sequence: TGCGCCAGCAGCCCAACCACAGGGGACTATGGCTACACCTTC.

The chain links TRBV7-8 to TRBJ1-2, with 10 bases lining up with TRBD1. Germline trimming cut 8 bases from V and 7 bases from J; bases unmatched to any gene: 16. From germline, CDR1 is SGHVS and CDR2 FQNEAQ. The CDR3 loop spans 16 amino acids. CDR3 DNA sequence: TGTGCCAGCGGAAAAAAGACAGGGGGCGCAGGGCTTGGCTACACCTTC. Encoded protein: CASGKKTGGAGLGYTF.

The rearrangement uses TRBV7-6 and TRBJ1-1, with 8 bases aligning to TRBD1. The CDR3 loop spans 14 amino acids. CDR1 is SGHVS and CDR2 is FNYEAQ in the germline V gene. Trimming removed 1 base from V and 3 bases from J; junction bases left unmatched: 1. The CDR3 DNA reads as TGTGCCAGCAGCTTAGAGACAGGGGACACTGAAGCTTTCTTT. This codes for CASSLETGDTEAFF.

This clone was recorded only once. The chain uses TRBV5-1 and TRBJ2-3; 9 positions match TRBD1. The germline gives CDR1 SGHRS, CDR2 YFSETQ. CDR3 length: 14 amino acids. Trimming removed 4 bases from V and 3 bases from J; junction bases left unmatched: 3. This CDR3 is CASSTGGLTDTQYF. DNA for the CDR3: TGCGCCAGCAGCACAGGGGGCCTGACAGATACGCAGTATTTT.

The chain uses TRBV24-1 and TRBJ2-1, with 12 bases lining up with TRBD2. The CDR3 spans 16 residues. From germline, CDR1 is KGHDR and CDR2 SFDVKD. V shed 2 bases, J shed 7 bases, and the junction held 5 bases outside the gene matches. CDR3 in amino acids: CATSDSTSGGLNEQFF. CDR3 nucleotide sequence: TGTGCCACCAGTGATTCGACTAGCGGGGGTCTAAATGAGCAGTTCTTC.